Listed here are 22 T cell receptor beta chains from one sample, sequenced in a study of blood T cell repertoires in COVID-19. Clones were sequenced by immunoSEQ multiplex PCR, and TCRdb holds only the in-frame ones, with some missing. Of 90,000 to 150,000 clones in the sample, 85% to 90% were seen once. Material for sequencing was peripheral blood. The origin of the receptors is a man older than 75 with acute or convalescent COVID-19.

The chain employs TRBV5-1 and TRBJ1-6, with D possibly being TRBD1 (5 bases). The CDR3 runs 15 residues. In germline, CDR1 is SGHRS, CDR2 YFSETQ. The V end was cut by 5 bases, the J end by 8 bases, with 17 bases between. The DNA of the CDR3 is TGCGCCAGCAGGGGAGGGGCGCTAATGGATTCACCCCTCCACTTT. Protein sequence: CASRGGALMDSPLHF.

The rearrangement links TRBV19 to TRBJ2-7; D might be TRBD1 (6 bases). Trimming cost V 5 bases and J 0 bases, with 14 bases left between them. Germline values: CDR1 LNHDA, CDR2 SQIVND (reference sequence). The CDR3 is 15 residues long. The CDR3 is CASSARGGSSYEQYF. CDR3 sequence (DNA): TGTGCCAGTAGTGCCCGAGGGGGAAGCTCCTACGAGCAGTACTTC.

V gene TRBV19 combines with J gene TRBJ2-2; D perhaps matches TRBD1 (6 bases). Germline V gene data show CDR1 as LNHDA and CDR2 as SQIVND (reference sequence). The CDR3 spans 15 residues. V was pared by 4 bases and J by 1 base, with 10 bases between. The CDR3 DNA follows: TGTGCCAGTAGTACAACAGGGATGAACACCGGGGAGCTGTTTTTT. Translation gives CASSTTGMNTGELFF. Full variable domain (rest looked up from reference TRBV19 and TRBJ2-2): DGGITQSPKYLFRKEGQNVTLSCEQNLNHDAMYWYRQDPGQGLRLIYYSQIVNDFQKGDIAEGYSVSREKKESFPLTVTSAQKNPTAFYLCASSTTGMNTGELFFGEGSRLTVL.

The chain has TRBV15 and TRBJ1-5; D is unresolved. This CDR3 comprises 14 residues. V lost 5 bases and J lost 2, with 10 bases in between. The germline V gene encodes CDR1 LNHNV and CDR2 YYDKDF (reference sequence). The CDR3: CATSSAGGNQPQHF. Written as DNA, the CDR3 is TGTGCCACCAGCTCGGCGGGAGGCAATCAGCCCCAGCATTTT. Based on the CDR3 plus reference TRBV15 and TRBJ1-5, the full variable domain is DAMVIQNPRYQVTQFGKPVTLSCSQTLNHNVMYWYQQKSSQAPKLLFHYYDKDFNNEADTPDNFQSRRPNTSFCFLDIRSPGLGDTAMYLCATSSAGGNQPQHFGDGTRLSIL.

DNA of the CDR3: TGTGCCAGCAGCCAAGAATTGGACAGGGCCACCGGGGAGCTGTTTTTT. Protein sequence: CASSQELDRATGELFF. The chain joins TRBV3-1 (or the pseudogene TRBV3-2) to TRBJ2-2, with 8 bases matching TRBD1. The ends lost 0 bases at V and 4 bases at J; junction bases unmatched: 4. CDR1 and CDR2 (germline): LGHDT, YNNKEL (reference sequence). The CDR3 runs 16 residues.

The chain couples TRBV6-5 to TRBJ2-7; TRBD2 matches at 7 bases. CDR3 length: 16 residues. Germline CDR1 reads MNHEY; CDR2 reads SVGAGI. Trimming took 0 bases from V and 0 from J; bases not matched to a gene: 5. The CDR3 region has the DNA TGTGCCAGCAGTTACTCCGGGGGACTAAGCTCCTACGAGCAGTACTTC. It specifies CASSYSGGLSSYEQYF.

CDR3 nucleotide sequence: TGTGCCAGCAGCTTAGGGCGGACAGCAAATTATAATTCACCCCTCCACTTT. Translated, it gives CASSLGRTANYNSPLHF. This chain uses TRBV11-2 with TRBJ1-6; D perhaps matches TRBD1 (6 bases). The germline V and J ends were trimmed by 1 base and 4 bases, with 14 bases remaining between them. This CDR3 is 17 amino acids long. From germline, CDR1 is SGHAT and CDR2 FQNNGV.

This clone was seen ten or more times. CDR3 residues: CSEARALNTEAFF. Here the CDR3 DNA reads TGCAGCGAAGCCAGGGCCCTGAACACTGAAGCTTTCTTT. The chain recombines TRBV29-1 with TRBJ1-1; tentative D call: TRBD1 (5 bases). CDR3 length: 13 amino acids. Germline CDR1 is SQVTM and CDR2 is ANQGSEA. V dropped 7 bases and J dropped 0 bases, with 12 bases sitting between them.

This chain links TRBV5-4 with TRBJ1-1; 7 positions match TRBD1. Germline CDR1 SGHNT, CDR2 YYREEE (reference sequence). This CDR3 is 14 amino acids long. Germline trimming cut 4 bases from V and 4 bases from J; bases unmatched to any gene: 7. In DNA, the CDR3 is TGTGCCAGCAGCCTGGACAGGCTGGGCACTGAAGCTTTCTTT. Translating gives CASSLDRLGTEAFF.

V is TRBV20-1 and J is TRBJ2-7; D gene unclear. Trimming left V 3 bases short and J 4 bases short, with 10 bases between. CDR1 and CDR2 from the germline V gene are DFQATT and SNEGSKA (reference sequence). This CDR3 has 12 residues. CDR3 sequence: CSASSRLYEQYF. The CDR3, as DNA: TGCAGTGCTAGTTCCAGGCTGTACGAGCAGTACTTC.

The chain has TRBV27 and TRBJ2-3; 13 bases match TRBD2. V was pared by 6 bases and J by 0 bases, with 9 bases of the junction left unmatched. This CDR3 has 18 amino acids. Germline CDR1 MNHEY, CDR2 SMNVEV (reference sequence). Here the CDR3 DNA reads TGTGCCAGCAGGCAAAACCGGGGACTAGCGGGGAGCACAGATACGCAGTATTTT. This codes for CASRQNRGLAGSTDTQYF.

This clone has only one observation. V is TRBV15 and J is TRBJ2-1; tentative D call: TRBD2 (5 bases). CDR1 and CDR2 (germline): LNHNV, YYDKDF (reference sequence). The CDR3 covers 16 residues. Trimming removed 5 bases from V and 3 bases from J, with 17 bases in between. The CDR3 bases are TGTGCCACCAGCGGCCTTCAAGCGGTGGGCTACAATGAGCAGTTCTTC. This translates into CATSGLQAVGYNEQFF.

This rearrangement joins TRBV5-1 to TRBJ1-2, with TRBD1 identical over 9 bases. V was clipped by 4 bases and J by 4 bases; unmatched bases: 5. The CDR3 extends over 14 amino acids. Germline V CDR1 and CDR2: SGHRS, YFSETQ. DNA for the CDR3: TGCGCCAGCAGCGCCGGGACAGGGCTCTATGGCTACACCTTC. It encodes CASSAGTGLYGYTF. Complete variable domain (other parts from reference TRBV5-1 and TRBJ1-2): KAGVTQTPRYLIKTRGQQVTLSCSPISGHRSVSWYQQTPGQGLQFLFEYFSETQRNKGNFPGRFSGRQFSNSRSEMNVSTLELGDSALYLCASSAGTGLYGYTFGSGTRLTVV.

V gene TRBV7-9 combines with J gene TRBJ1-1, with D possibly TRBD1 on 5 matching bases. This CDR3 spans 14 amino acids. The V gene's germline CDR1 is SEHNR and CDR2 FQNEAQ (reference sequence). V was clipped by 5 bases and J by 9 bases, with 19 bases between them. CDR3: CASSGGGLGTKAFF. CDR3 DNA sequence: TGTGCCAGCAGCGGCGGAGGGTTAGGGACTAAAGCTTTCTTT.

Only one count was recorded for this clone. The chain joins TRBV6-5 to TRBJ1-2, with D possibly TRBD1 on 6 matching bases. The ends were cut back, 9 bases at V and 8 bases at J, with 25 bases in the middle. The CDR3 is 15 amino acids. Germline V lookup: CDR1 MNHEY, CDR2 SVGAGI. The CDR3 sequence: CASLTTGQGTSGYTF. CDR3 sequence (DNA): TGTGCCAGTCTGACGACGGGACAAGGCACCTCGGGCTACACCTTC.

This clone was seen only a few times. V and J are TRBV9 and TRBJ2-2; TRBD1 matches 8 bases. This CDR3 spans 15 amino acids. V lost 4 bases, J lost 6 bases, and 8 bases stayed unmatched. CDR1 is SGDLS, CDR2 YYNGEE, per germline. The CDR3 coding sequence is TGTGCCAGCAGCCCAGGACAGGGAAGGGCCGGGGAGCTGTTTTTT. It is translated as CASSPGQGRAGELFF.

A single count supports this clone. CDR3 loop: CASSLVPQTSGTQETQYF. DNA for the CDR3: TGTGCCAGCAGCCTCGTACCCCAGACTAGCGGTACCCAAGAGACCCAGTACTTC. This chain connects TRBV6-2 or TRBV6-3 to TRBJ2-5; 9 nucleotides agree with TRBD2. Germline V gene sequence: CDR1 MNHEY, CDR2 SVGEGT. V shed 6 bases, J shed 1 base, and the junction held 15 bases outside the gene matches. The CDR3 length is 18 residues.

CDR3 amino acids: CASSLGGVRLMNTEAFF. CDR3 DNA sequence: TGCGCCAGCAGCTTGGGGGGAGTGCGGCTAATGAACACTGAAGCTTTCTTT. V gene TRBV5-1 combines with J gene TRBJ1-1, with no clear D. The V gene lost 0 bases and the J gene lost 0 bases, with 15 bases spanning the gap. Germline lookup yields CDR1 SGHRS and CDR2 YFSETQ. The CDR3 has 17 residues.

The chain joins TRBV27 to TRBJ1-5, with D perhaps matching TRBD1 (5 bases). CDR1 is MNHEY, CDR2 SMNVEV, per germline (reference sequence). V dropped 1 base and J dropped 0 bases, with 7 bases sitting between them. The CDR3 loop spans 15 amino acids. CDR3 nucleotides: TGTGCCAGCAGTTTATTAGGGGCTAGCAATCAGCCCCAGCATTTT. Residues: CASSLLGASNQPQHF.

The CDR3 coding sequence is TGTGCCAGCAGTCTAGCGGGGGGGCCCGGAAACATTCAGTACTTC. It is translated as CASSLAGGPGNIQYF. V gene TRBV6-4 combines with J gene TRBJ2-4; the match to TRBD2 covers 12 bases. The ends lost 5 bases at V and 6 bases at J; junction bases unmatched: 5. Germline CDR1 is MRHNA and CDR2 is SNTAGT. CDR3 size: 15 residues.

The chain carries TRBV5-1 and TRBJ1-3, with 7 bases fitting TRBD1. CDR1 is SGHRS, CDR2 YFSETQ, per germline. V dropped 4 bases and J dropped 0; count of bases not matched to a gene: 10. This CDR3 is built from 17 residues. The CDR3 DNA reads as TGCGCCAGCAGCCAGGACCTTACAGGGGTCTCTGGAAACACCATATATTTT. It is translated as CASSQDLTGVSGNTIYF.

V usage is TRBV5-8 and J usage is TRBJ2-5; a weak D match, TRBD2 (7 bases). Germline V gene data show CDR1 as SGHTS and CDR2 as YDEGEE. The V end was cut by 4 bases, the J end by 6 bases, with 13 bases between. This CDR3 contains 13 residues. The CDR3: CASSEGGAQTQYF. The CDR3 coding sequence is TGTGCCAGCAGCGAAGGGGGGGCGCAGACCCAGTACTTC.